The 8 T cell receptor beta chains presented below share a single source sample, sequenced in a study of shared clonotypes between healthy human individuals. Assay used: immunoSEQ multiplex PCR; TCRdb lists only in-frame clones, some missing. Of under 750,000 clones listed, 55% to 75% are singletons. Sequencing was performed on memory CD4+ T cells sorted from blood. Noted subset: CD45RA-negative fraction. The receptors originated from a woman under 40 in good health.

This rearrangement joins TRBV6-5 to TRBJ1-3; D not resolved. CDR1 and CDR2 from the germline V gene are MNHEY and SVGAGI. Between the trimmed V and J ends, which lost 6 bases and 0 bases, there was a span of 3 bases. There are 12 residues in the CDR3. Here the CDR3 DNA reads TGTGCCAGCAGGTCCTCTGGAAACACCATATATTTT. As protein: CASRSSGNTIYF.

The V call is TRBV7-7, the J call TRBJ2-3; 8 nucleotides match TRBD2. V shed 3 bases, J shed 0 bases, and the junction held 11 bases outside the gene matches. Germline loops: CDR1 SSHAT, CDR2 FNYEAQ (reference sequence). This CDR3 region has 18 residues. The CDR3 nucleotides are TGTGCCAGCAGCTTGGGAGCGGGAGTGTTAGGTAGCACAGATACGCAGTATTTT. Encoded protein: CASSLGAGVLGSTDTQYF.

The chain has TRBV7-2 and TRBJ1-4, with 7 bases that match TRBD1. After removal of 5 bases from V and 0 bases from J, the junction contained 9 bases not matched to a gene. Per the germline V gene, CDR1 is SGHTA and CDR2 is FQGNSA. CDR3 length: 17 residues. This chain's CDR3 is CASSQDGTVATNEKLFF. The CDR3 DNA reads TGTGCCAGCAGCCAAGATGGGACAGTCGCAACTAATGAAAAACTGTTTTTT.

CDR3 coding DNA: TGCAGTGTGAGGGCCAAGAATGAGCAGTTCTTC. Encoded protein: CSVRAKNEQFF. The chain links TRBV20-1 to TRBJ2-1, with D maybe TRBD2 (5 bases). V was pared by 7 bases and J by 7 bases, with 11 bases between. This CDR3 has 11 residues. Germline V gene data show CDR1 as DFQATT and CDR2 as SNEGSKA (reference sequence).

This clone was found a few times. This sequence joins TRBV4-2 and TRBJ2-2; 12 bases are shared with TRBD2. Germline CDR1 LGHNA, CDR2 YNFKEQ. The CDR3 spans 18 residues. The V and J ends lost 1 base and 4 bases, in that order; junction bases with no gene match: 7. CDR3 in DNA: TGTGCCAGCAGCCAAGCGAGGACTAGCGGGAAGGGCACCGGGGAGCTGTTTTTT. Its translation is CASSQARTSGKGTGELFF.

The chain employs TRBV6-5 and TRBJ2-7; 10 bases are a match to TRBD2. CDR3 size: 16 residues. Germline lookup yields CDR1 MNHEY and CDR2 SVGAGI. V gave up 0 bases and J gave up 3 bases; unmatched junction bases: 5. The CDR3 sequence: CASSYSYLAGVYEQYF. The CDR3, as DNA: TGTGCCAGCAGTTACTCCTACCTAGCGGGGGTCTACGAGCAGTACTTC.

V gene TRBV18 combines with J gene TRBJ2-7, with 10 bases lining up with TRBD2. Unmatched junction bases numbered 3, after V lost 1 base and J lost 3 bases. This CDR3 region has 15 residues. CDR1 is KGHSH and CDR2 is LQKENI in the germline V gene. In DNA form, the CDR3 reads TGTGCCAGCTCACCACGGCCTAGCGGGAGCTACGAGCAGTACTTC. Protein: CASSPRPSGSYEQYF.

The chain has TRBV25-1 and TRBJ1-5; tentatively, D is TRBD1 (6 bases). Trimming took off 6 bases at V and 4 bases at J, with 19 bases between the two ends. In germline, CDR1 is MGHDK, CDR2 SYGVNS. This CDR3 is 16 amino acids long. The CDR3 region has the DNA TGTGCCAGCAGCGATTGCGACACAGGGAGGAATCAGCCCCAGCATTTT. Encoded protein: CASSDCDTGRNQPQHF.